This T cell receptor beta chain was retrieved from a study of T cell repertoires in cytomegalovirus infection. Study-level information: Public TCR beta signatures indicated both CMV infection and matching HLA type. Study-level results: The ex vivo response was dominated by HLA-C-restricted CMV-specific TCR beta clonotypes. Based on cumulative public TCR beta family frequency, carriers of CMV plus the relevant HLA were identified.

The CDR3 covers 14 residues. CDR1 and CDR2 (germline): MRHNA, SNTAGT. Unmatched junction bases numbered 1, after V lost 3 bases and J lost 2 bases. TCRdb called the reads again in MiXCR, with one record for every CDR3 protein. The profile shows about 490,000 distinct CDR3 sequences, 11% of them singletons. This clonotype was observed a handful of times. Antigen: not known. This clonotype was sampled from a human donor in good health (CMV status not recorded). Some clones in this sample may be carry-over from other donors' samples. The chain joins TRBV6-4 to TRBJ2-3, with TRBD2 matching over 8 bases. The sequenced material came from PBMCs. The CDR3 sequence: CASSEAGDTDTQYF. The CDR3 DNA sequence: TGTGCCAGCAGTGAAGCGGGAGACACAGATACGCAGTATTTT.